This T cell receptor beta chain was found in a study of cytomegalovirus exposure and HLA in healthy donors. Clones were sequenced by immunoSEQ multiplex PCR, and TCRdb holds only the in-frame ones, with some missing. Of hundreds of thousands of clones in the sample, 87% are singletons; the top ten hold 2% to 2.5%. The sample was PBMCs. The TCR sequence derives from a young woman in good health and CMV-seropositive.

CDR3 region: CAIKPDRVYEQYF. DNA for the CDR3: TGTGCCATCAAGCCGGACAGAGTCTACGAGCAGTACTTC. V and J are TRBV10-3 and TRBJ2-7, with D possibly being TRBD1 (6 bases). This CDR3 is built from 13 residues. Germline values: CDR1 ENHRY, CDR2 SYGVKD. Between the trimmed V and J ends, which lost 7 bases and 3 bases, there was a span of 13 bases.